One sample yielded the 30 T cell receptor beta chains listed below, sequenced in a study of shared clonotypes between healthy human individuals. Clones were sequenced by immunoSEQ multiplex PCR, and TCRdb holds only the in-frame ones, with some missing. The sample holds about 1.5 million clones, around 98% seen once. The sequencing sample was made of naive CD4+ T cells sorted from blood. Documented subset: CD45RA+ positively selected. Receptor source: a man aged 25 to 40 in good health.

V and J are TRBV28 and TRBJ2-1, with TRBD2 matching 8 bases. The CDR3 contains 13 residues. Germline CDR1 is MDHEN and CDR2 is SYDVKM. The V segment lost 6 bases and the J segment 8 bases; nucleotides outside the gene matches: 6. The CDR3 DNA reads TGTGCCAGCAGGACTTGGCGGGAGGATGAGCAGTTCTTC. This codes for CASRTWREDEQFF.

The J gene is TRBJ2-2, the V gene TRBV28; no reliable D call. The length of the CDR3 is 13 residues. V lost 7 bases, J lost 1 base, and 7 bases lay in between. Germline lookup yields CDR1 MDHEN and CDR2 SYDVKM. CDR3 in DNA: TGTGCCAGCACCCTATGGAACACCGGGGAGCTGTTTTTT. This gives the protein CASTLWNTGELFF. The variable domain in full, completed from reference TRBV28 and TRBJ2-2, reads DVKVTQSSRYLVKRTGEKVFLECVQDMDHENMFWYRQDPGLGLRLIYFSYDVKMKEKGDIPEGYSVSREKKERFSLILESASTNQTSMYLCASTLWNTGELFFGEGSRLTVL.

The V gene is TRBV11-2, the J gene TRBJ2-7, with 9 positions matching TRBD2. J was trimmed by 4 bases and V by 7 bases; bases with no gene match: 11. Per germline, CDR1 SGHAT and CDR2 FQNNGV. The CDR3 runs 15 residues. CDR3 sequence reads: CASTQLAGAIYEQYF. The CDR3 nucleotides are TGTGCCAGCACCCAATTAGCGGGAGCTATATACGAGCAGTACTTC.

This chain links TRBV9 with TRBJ2-1; 11 nucleotides match TRBD2. Germline CDR1 reads SGDLS; CDR2 reads YYNGEE. CDR3 size: 20 residues. J gave up 3 bases and V 0 bases, and 14 bases lay outside the gene matches. CDR3 sequence (DNA): TGTGCCAGCAGCGTAGGAGGGGGACGCGGGACTAGCGGCTACTACAATGAGCAGTTCTTC. This sequence encodes CASSVGGGRGTSGYYNEQFF.

Of note for this clone: This same CDR3 is encoded by further DNA sequences in the sample. The chain combines TRBV9 with TRBJ1-2; 10 positions agree with TRBD1. The CDR3 runs to 14 residues. Germline CDR1 reads SGDLS; CDR2 reads YYNGEE. V dropped 2 bases and J dropped 2; count of bases not matched to a gene: 0. The CDR3, as DNA: TGTGCCAGCAGCGTGGGACAGGGGAACTATGGCTACACCTTC. As protein: CASSVGQGNYGYTF.

The chain carries TRBV2 and TRBJ2-1; 7 bases align to TRBD1. Trimming removed 1 base from V and 13 bases from J; junction bases left unmatched: 4. Per germline, CDR1 SNHLY and CDR2 FYNNEI. The CDR3 totals 12 residues. CDR3: CASSEDRTGQFF. The CDR3 nucleotides read TGTGCCAGCAGTGAAGACAGGACAGGTCAGTTCTTC.

V gene TRBV30 combines with J gene TRBJ2-1; D remains ambiguous. Deletions cut 3 bases from V and 16 bases from J, with 16 bases between. The CDR3 is 11 residues long. The germline CDR1 and CDR2 sequences are GTSNPN and SVGIG (reference sequence). This chain's CDR3 is CAWSPLVGPFF. The CDR3 DNA sequence: TGTGCCTGGAGCCCCCTCGTCGGCCCCTTCTTC. Full variable domain (rest looked up from reference TRBV30 and TRBJ2-1): SQTIHQWPATLVQPVGSPLSLECTVEGTSNPNLYWYRQAAGRGLQLLFYSVGIGQISSEVPQNLSASRPQDRQFILSSKKLLLSDSGFYLCAWSPLVGPFFGPGTRLTVL.

CDR3 bases: TGTGCCAGCAGCCAGAGGATGACCGACACTGAAGCTTTCTTT. This sequence encodes CASSQRMTDTEAFF. This chain uses TRBV14 with TRBJ1-1; D ambiguous. From germline, CDR1 is SGHDN and CDR2 FVKESK. The CDR3 runs 14 residues. Trimming took 3 bases from V and 3 from J, leaving 11 bases between them.

The chain combines TRBV7-9 with TRBJ2-7; 12 positions match TRBD2. The ends lost 3 bases at V and 4 bases at J; junction bases unmatched: 10. This CDR3 spans 17 amino acids. Germline CDR1 reads SEHNR; CDR2 reads FQNEAQ (reference sequence). In DNA, the CDR3 is TGTGCCAGCAGCTTTAGCCTAGCGGGAGGGCCTGCGTACGAGCAGTACTTC. Its protein product is CASSFSLAGGPAYEQYF.

V gene TRBV5-1 combines with J gene TRBJ2-5; 8 nucleotides line up with TRBD1. Germline lookup yields CDR1 SGHRS and CDR2 YFSETQ. This CDR3 has 14 residues. J was trimmed by 5 bases and V by 4 bases; bases with no gene match: 7. The CDR3 DNA reads as TGCGCCAGCAGCCTACAGGGGGGAGAGGAGACCCAGTACTTC. Its translation is CASSLQGGEETQYF.

The chain combines TRBV7-6 with TRBJ2-7; 9 bases line up with TRBD1. Germline CDR1 SGHVS, CDR2 FNYEAQ. V lost 4 bases and J lost 3; bases outside the gene matches: 4. The CDR3 sequence is 14 residues long. The CDR3 coding sequence is TGTGCCAGCAGCTCGCTGGGACAGGGCTACGAGCAGTACTTC. Translating it yields CASSSLGQGYEQYF.

The gene calls are TRBV11-3 and TRBJ2-7; 8 nucleotides agree with TRBD2. Germline V gives CDR1 SGHNT, CDR2 YENEEA. Trimming removed 5 bases from V and 1 base from J; junction bases left unmatched: 7. This CDR3 contains 15 residues. DNA for the CDR3: TGTGCCAGCAGCCCTAAAGCGGGAGTATCCTACGAGCAGTACTTC. The encoded protein is CASSPKAGVSYEQYF.

This chain links TRBV7-3 with TRBJ2-2, with 8 positions matching TRBD2. CDR1 SGHTA and CDR2 FQGTGA come from the germline V gene. V was pared by 2 bases and J by 2 bases, with 4 bases of the junction left unmatched. The CDR3 totals 16 residues. The CDR3 DNA sequence: TGTGCCAGCAGCTTATTGGGACTAGGAAACACCGGGGAGCTGTTTTTT. Translating gives CASSLLGLGNTGELFF.

V gene TRBV18 combines with J gene TRBJ1-4; possibly TRBD1 for D (5 bases). V shed 5 bases and J shed 7 bases, with 17 bases lying between them. Germline V CDR1 and CDR2: KGHSH, LQKENI. This CDR3 contains 15 residues. The CDR3 region has the DNA TGTGCCAGCTCAATCACTCAGGGCCGGGCTGAAAAACTGTTTTTT. It encodes CASSITQGRAEKLFF.

This clone was counted once. The chain links TRBV5-1 to TRBJ1-1; possible D gene TRBD1, 6 bases. Trimming left V 0 bases short and J 11 bases short, with 14 bases between. CDR3 length equals 13 residues. Germline loops: CDR1 SGHRS, CDR2 YFSETQ. The CDR3 sequence: CASSLAQGFEAFF. CDR3 in DNA: TGCGCCAGCAGCTTGGCCCAGGGGTTCGAGGCTTTCTTT.

The chain carries TRBV7-2 and TRBJ2-1; tentative D call: TRBD2 (6 bases). The germline V and J ends were trimmed by 9 bases and 12 bases, with 39 bases remaining between them. Germline CDR1 is SGHTA and CDR2 is FQGNSA. CDR3 length equals 19 residues. The CDR3 reads CARDTHPHGRSKAHELQFF. The CDR3 nucleotides are TGTGCCAGGGACACCCACCCTCACGGGAGATCCAAAGCACACGAGCTGCAGTTCTTC.

The chain combines TRBV5-6 with TRBJ2-3; D is uncertain. Germline CDR1 reads SGHDT; CDR2 reads YYEEEE. Trimming stripped 4 bases from V and 6 bases from J, with 12 bases between. There are 13 residues in the CDR3. CDR3 DNA sequence: TGTGCCAGCAGCCCCGAGGCCCAGGATACGCAGTATTTT. Translating it yields CASSPEAQDTQYF.

DNA for the CDR3: TGTGCCAGCAGTGAAGCCCCGCCTGGGGTTGGGAGCGAGCAGTACTTC. It encodes CASSEAPPGVGSEQYF. V gene TRBV6-1 combines with J gene TRBJ2-7, with D possibly matching TRBD2 (5 bases). V gave up 0 bases and J gave up 6 bases, with 18 bases separating them. The CDR3 sequence is 16 residues long. Germline V lookup: CDR1 MNHNS, CDR2 SASEGT.

CDR3 residues: CASSSIPTGANTGELFF. The CDR3 region has the DNA TGTGCCAGCAGCTCCATACCGACAGGGGCCAACACCGGGGAGCTGTTTTTT. V gene TRBV7-2 combines with J gene TRBJ2-2, with 8 bases aligning to TRBD1. J was trimmed by 2 bases and V by 4 bases; bases with no gene match: 9. Germline V CDR1 and CDR2: SGHTA, FQGNSA. The CDR3 runs to 17 residues.

The chain links TRBV11-3 to TRBJ1-1; 7 bases are shared with TRBD1. V lost 5 bases, J lost 9 bases, and 9 bases stayed unmatched. Germline V gene data show CDR1 as SGHNT and CDR2 as YENEEA. There are 13 residues in the CDR3. As DNA, the CDR3 is TGTGCCAGCAGCCCTGGGACAGAATTTAAAGCTTTCTTT. Protein sequence: CASSPGTEFKAFF.

Of note for this clone: Other nucleotide sequences in the sample specify the same CDR3. The V and J genes are TRBV5-1 and TRBJ2-5; the D is unclear. CDR3 length: 12 residues. The ends were cut back, 0 bases at V and 5 bases at J, with 5 bases in the middle. The V gene's germline CDR1 is SGHRS and CDR2 YFSETQ. DNA for the CDR3: TGCGCCAGCAGCTTGGCGGGTGAGACCCAGTACTTC. Its translation is CASSLAGETQYF.

This clone was seen only a few times. V gene TRBV11-3 combines with J gene TRBJ2-2; D is unclear. Trimming removed 1 base at V and 5 bases at J, with 8 bases between. Germline CDR1 is SGHNT and CDR2 is YENEEA. This CDR3 spans 14 amino acids. DNA for the CDR3: TGTGCCAGCAGCTTAGCACACCCTACCGGGGAGCTGTTTTTT. Its translation is CASSLAHPTGELFF.

The rearrangement uses TRBV15 and TRBJ2-3; a possible D gene is TRBD1 (5 bases). Germline CDR1 reads LNHNV; CDR2 reads YYDKDF (reference sequence). The length of the CDR3 is 14 residues. Trimming removed 1 base from V and 4 bases from J, with 9 bases in between. The DNA of the CDR3 is TGTGCCACCAGCAGAGGACAGCGTCCAGATACGCAGTATTTT. Translation: CATSRGQRPDTQYF.

The chain carries TRBV28 and TRBJ2-2; D is undetermined. V lost 5 bases to trimming and J lost 4 bases, with 11 bases between them. CDR1 is MDHEN, CDR2 SYDVKM, per germline. The CDR3 consists of 14 residues. DNA of the CDR3: TGTGCCAGCAGTCCCGGACGGAGCACCGGGGAGCTGTTTTTT. Residues: CASSPGRSTGELFF.

The CDR3 DNA sequence: TGCGCCAGCAGCCTGGCACCTGAGGGGAGGAACGAGCAGTACTTC. Its protein product is CASSLAPEGRNEQYF. V is TRBV5-1 and J is TRBJ2-7; D is perhaps TRBD2 (6 bases). The V and J ends lost 4 bases and 5 bases respectively, with 19 bases between them. This CDR3 contains 15 residues. From germline, CDR1 is SGHRS and CDR2 YFSETQ.

This chain connects TRBV10-3 to TRBJ1-3; D possibly corresponds to TRBD1 (6 bases). V was pared by 7 bases and J by 0 bases, with 7 bases between. The CDR3 has 13 amino acids. Germline CDR1 ENHRY, CDR2 SYGVKD. The CDR3 DNA reads as TGTGCCATCAACAGGGACTCTGGAAACACCATATATTTT. Residues: CAINRDSGNTIYF.

This clone was counted once. This chain links TRBV7-6 with TRBJ2-1, with a possible D match to TRBD2 (6 bases). Trimming removed 7 bases at V and 15 bases at J, with 25 bases between. From germline, CDR1 is SGHVS and CDR2 FNYEAQ. This CDR3 has 14 residues. This chain's CDR3 is CASKEAGPTSWPFF. In nucleotides, the CDR3 is TGTGCCAGCAAAGAGGCTGGTCCTACTAGCTGGCCGTTCTTC. The full variable domain, in which reference TRBV7-6 and TRBJ2-1 provide the parts outside the CDR3, is GAGVSQSPRYKVTKRGQDVALRCDPISGHVSLYWYRQALGQGPEFLTYFNYEAQQDKSGLPNDRFSAERPEGSISTLTIQRTEQRDSAMYRCASKEAGPTSWPFFGPGTRLTVL.

This chain links TRBV19 with TRBJ2-5, with 13 bases fitting TRBD2. CDR1 and CDR2 (germline): LNHDA, SQIVND (reference sequence). The length of the CDR3 is 17 residues. Trimming removed 5 bases from V and 7 bases from J; junction bases left unmatched: 13. The CDR3 is CASSPPILAGGPRTQYF. The DNA of the CDR3 is TGTGCCAGTAGTCCTCCCATACTAGCGGGAGGGCCTAGGACCCAGTACTTC. The full variable domain, in which reference TRBV19 and TRBJ2-5 provide the parts outside the CDR3, is DGGITQSPKYLFRKEGQNVTLSCEQNLNHDAMYWYRQDPGQGLRLIYYSQIVNDFQKGDIAEGYSVSREKKESFPLTVTSAQKNPTAFYLCASSPPILAGGPRTQYFGPGTRLLVL.

The chain combines TRBV12-5 with TRBJ2-3; D unclear. The V gene lost 5 bases and the J gene lost 4 bases, with 25 bases spanning the gap. Germline CDR1 is LGHNT and CDR2 is FRNRAP. This CDR3 region has 18 residues. The CDR3 sequence: CASGPGGPRVEEPDTQYF. In nucleotides, the CDR3 is TGTGCTAGTGGTCCCGGCGGACCGCGAGTCGAAGAACCAGATACGCAGTATTTT.

The V call is TRBV2, the J call TRBJ2-1; 11 bases fit TRBD2. The CDR3 covers 16 residues. CDR1 and CDR2 from the germline V gene are SNHLY and FYNNEI. V was pared by 4 bases and J by 4 bases, with 6 bases of the junction left unmatched. CDR3 sequence: CASSASGLAEYNEQFF. The DNA of the CDR3 is TGTGCCAGCAGTGCATCGGGACTAGCGGAGTACAATGAGCAGTTCTTC.